A single sample gave rise to the 20 T cell receptor beta chains below, sequenced in a study of identical twins. TCRdb ran MiXCR on the 5' RACE reads and lists one entry per CDR3 protein. The table records some 460,000 distinct CDR3 sequences, 13% to 15% of them present only once. In addition, the sample was reused for a study of yellow fever vaccine responses in identical twins.

The material sequenced was CD4+ T cells sorted from blood. The receptor source for this set is a woman between 18 and 29 years old in good health.

The V gene is TRBV20-1, the J gene TRBJ1-2, with a possible D match to TRBD1 (5 bases). Trimming pared 3 bases from V and 4 bases from J, leaving 15 bases between. Germline CDR1 reads DFQATT; CDR2 reads SNEGSKA (reference sequence). The CDR3 consists of 14 residues. CDR3 DNA sequence: TGCAGTGCTAGTGGCGGGGGATACCCCTATGGCTACACCTTC. Translation: CSASGGGYPYGYTF.

The rearrangement joins TRBV20-1 to TRBJ2-7; D gene unclear. The V end was cut by 4 bases, the J end by 0 bases, with 13 bases between. The CDR3 is 14 amino acids. Germline V lookup: CDR1 DFQATT, CDR2 SNEGSKA (reference sequence). Here the CDR3 DNA reads TGCAGTGCTAACACATACAACCTCTCCTACGAGCAGTACTTC. As protein: CSANTYNLSYEQYF.

The rearrangement joins TRBV6-1 to TRBJ2-1, with D possibly being TRBD1 (5 bases). This CDR3 spans 17 amino acids. The ends were cut back, 6 bases at V and 3 bases at J, with 21 bases in the middle. Germline V CDR1 and CDR2: MNHNS, SASEGT. In nucleotides, the CDR3 is TGTGCCAGCAGCCGCCCCTCAGTGACAGACAACTACAATGAGCAGTTCTTC. It is translated as CASSRPSVTDNYNEQFF.

In its sample, this clonotype was seen a few times. The V call is TRBV2, the J call TRBJ1-1, with D maybe TRBD1 (5 bases). The CDR3 is 12 amino acids. Trimming removed 6 bases from V and 5 bases from J, with 10 bases in between. CDR1 SNHLY and CDR2 FYNNEI come from the germline V gene. CDR3: CASRRGWTEAFF. CDR3 sequence (DNA): TGTGCCAGCAGGAGGGGTTGGACTGAAGCTTTCTTT. Using reference TRBV2 and TRBJ1-1 for the parts outside the CDR3, the full variable domain is EPEVTQTPSHQVTQMGQEVILRCVPISNHLYFYWYRQILGQKVEFLVSFYNNEISEKSEIFDDQFSVERPDGSNFTLKIRSTKLEDSAMYFCASRRGWTEAFFGQGTRLTVV.

This clonotype has just a few counts. One end of the junction is discordant with germline, which a read error may explain. V is TRBV7-7 and J is TRBJ2-5, with D hard to call. This CDR3 contains 15 residues. The V gene's germline CDR1 is SSHAT and CDR2 FNYEAQ (reference sequence). CDR3 coding DNA: TGTGCTAGCAGCCCCCCGTCCTCCTACCAAGAGACCCAGTACTTC. This sequence encodes CASSPPSSYQETQYF. The variable domain in full, completed from reference TRBV7-7 and TRBJ2-5, reads GAGVSQSPRYKVTKRGQDVTLRCDPISSHATLYWYQQALGQGPEFLTYFNYEAQPDKSGLPSDRFSAERPEGSISTLTIQRTEQRDSAMYRCASSPPSSYQETQYFGPGTRLLVL.

The gene calls are TRBV5-4 and TRBJ2-7, with 8 bases fitting TRBD2. In germline, CDR1 is SGHNT, CDR2 YYREEE (reference sequence). With V trimmed by 2 bases and J by 2 bases, 3 bases remained unmatched. The CDR3 is 14 residues long. The chain's CDR3 is CASSFTSGPYEQYF. The CDR3 bases are TGTGCCAGCAGCTTCACTAGCGGTCCCTACGAGCAGTACTTC.

This clonotype has a count of ten or more. The gene calls are TRBV5-1 and TRBJ2-3; 15 nucleotides match TRBD2. CDR1 is SGHRS and CDR2 is YFSETQ in the germline V gene. The CDR3 runs to 17 residues. Trimming took 4 bases from V and 0 from J; bases not matched to a gene: 3. CDR3 amino acids: CASSTGLAGGSTDTQYF. As DNA, the CDR3 is TGCGCCAGCAGCACGGGACTAGCGGGAGGAAGCACAGATACGCAGTATTTT. The entire variable domain, with the rest obtained from reference TRBV5-1 and TRBJ2-3, is as follows: KAGVTQTPRYLIKTRGQQVTLSCSPISGHRSVSWYQQTPGQGLQFLFEYFSETQRNKGNFPGRFSGRQFSNSRSEMNVSTLELGDSALYLCASSTGLAGGSTDTQYFGPGTRLTVL.

This clonotype has just a few counts. V is TRBV28 and J is TRBJ2-7; D gene uncertain. Germline values: CDR1 MDHEN, CDR2 SYDVKM. The CDR3 is 13 amino acids. V lost 7 bases and J 3 bases, leaving 13 bases between the germline ends. The CDR3 DNA reads TGTGCCAGCATGCAAGGACGGCTCTACGAGCAGTACTTC. It codes for CASMQGRLYEQYF.

The chain couples TRBV19 to TRBJ1-5, with D maybe TRBD1 (5 bases). Per germline, CDR1 LNHDA and CDR2 SQIVND (reference sequence). This CDR3 comprises 17 residues. V dropped 3 bases and J dropped 3 bases, with 18 bases sitting between them. CDR3 bases: TGTGCCAGTAGTATCAGGCTGGGGCCGCCCATCAATCAGCCCCAGCATTTT. Its protein product is CASSIRLGPPINQPQHF.

This clonotype was seen a few times. The chain joins TRBV3-1 to TRBJ2-5, with a tentative D call TRBD1 (5 bases). The V gene lost 6 bases and the J gene lost 4 bases, with 15 bases spanning the gap. CDR1 LGHDT and CDR2 YNNKEL come from the germline V gene (reference sequence). This CDR3 spans 14 amino acids. CDR3 in DNA: TGTGCCAGCAGTAGCAGGACAAGAGGAGAGACCCAGTACTTC. Protein product: CASSSRTRGETQYF.

This clonotype was detected only a few times. The CDR3 loop reads CASSPGLAGGPSFEQFF. CDR3 nucleotides: TGCGCCAGCAGCCCTGGACTAGCGGGGGGGCCAAGTTTTGAGCAGTTCTTC. The rearrangement links TRBV5-1 to TRBJ2-1; 15 nucleotides align to TRBD2. Germline CDR1 is SGHRS and CDR2 is YFSETQ. The CDR3 loop spans 17 amino acids. V dropped 4 bases and J dropped 9; count of bases not matched to a gene: 11.

This clonotype was seen only a few times. The chain couples TRBV4-3 to TRBJ1-2, with D maybe TRBD1 (6 bases). The V end lost 1 base, the J end lost 4 bases, and 16 bases lay between the germline ends. This CDR3 is built from 16 residues. Germline CDR1 reads LGHNA; CDR2 reads YSLEER. CDR3 coding DNA: TGCGCCAGCAGCCAAGGTTCTGGAACAGGGACCTATGGCTACACCTTC. This gives the protein CASSQGSGTGTYGYTF.

The chain joins TRBV6-1 to TRBJ2-5; a weak D match, TRBD1 (6 bases). The CDR3 runs 13 residues. Trimming removed 8 bases from V and 6 bases from J, with 16 bases in between. Germline V gives CDR1 MNHNS, CDR2 SASEGT. CDR3 residues: CASESQGLKTQYF. The CDR3 DNA reads as TGTGCCAGCGAATCACAGGGTTTAAAGACCCAGTACTTC.

The chain recombines TRBV7-2 with TRBJ2-2; the D gene is possibly TRBD1 (6 bases). With 3 bases removed from V and 4 bases from J, the gap between germline ends came to 15 bases. This CDR3 comprises 16 residues. Germline V gene lookup returns CDR1 SGHTA and CDR2 FQGNSA. This CDR3 reads CASSLTSRGGTGELFF. CDR3 nucleotides: TGTGCCAGCAGCTTGACCTCCAGGGGTGGCACCGGGGAGCTGTTTTTT.

The genes are TRBV27 and TRBJ2-7, with D unresolved. The germline V gene encodes CDR1 MNHEY and CDR2 SMNVEV (reference sequence). Deletions cut 5 bases from V and 3 bases from J, with 17 bases between. This CDR3 has 15 residues. CDR3 amino acids: CASSLRGDQSYEQYF. As DNA, the CDR3 is TGTGCCAGCAGTCTACGTGGGGATCAGAGCTACGAGCAGTACTTC.

The chain recombines TRBV5-1 with TRBJ1-1; weak D call: TRBD1 (5 bases). The CDR3 has 19 amino acids. Germline lookup yields CDR1 SGHRS and CDR2 YFSETQ. The ends were cut back, 3 bases at V and 0 bases at J, with 24 bases in the middle. Written as DNA, the CDR3 is TGCGCCAGCAGCTCCGGAGTGGGGAGACAGAATCCTATGAACACTGAAGCTTTCTTT. It codes for CASSSGVGRQNPMNTEAFF.

The chain carries TRBV19 and TRBJ2-4; 8 bases align to TRBD1. J lost 0 bases, V lost 5 bases, and 3 bases had no gene match. Looked up from germline, CDR1 is LNHDA and CDR2 is SQIVND (reference sequence). The CDR3 consists of 15 residues. CDR3 nucleotides: TGTGCCAGTAGTGCCGGGACAGGAGCCAAAAACATTCAGTACTTC. It is translated as CASSAGTGAKNIQYF.

In this sample, this clonotype turned up a few times. The V and J genes are TRBV20-1 and TRBJ2-5; D might be TRBD2 (5 bases). Between the trimmed V and J ends, which lost 0 bases and 13 bases, there was a span of 15 bases. The CDR3 is 12 amino acids. Germline V gives CDR1 DFQATT, CDR2 SNEGSKA (reference sequence). The CDR3 DNA reads as TGCAGTGCTAGAGATCTTTTGACTAAGGGGTACTTC. Translating it yields CSARDLLTKGYF.

The chain joins TRBV7-9 to TRBJ2-5; 9 nucleotides align to TRBD1. CDR1 and CDR2 from the germline V gene are SEHNR and FQNEAQ (reference sequence). The V and J ends lost 7 bases and 4 bases, in that order; junction bases with no gene match: 7. The CDR3 spans 14 residues. In DNA form, the CDR3 reads TGTGCCAGCACCACGGACAGGGGCGCAGAGACCCAGTACTTC. Residues: CASTTDRGAETQYF.

This clonotype occurred a few times. V gene TRBV14 combines with J gene TRBJ2-7; D remains ambiguous. Germline values: CDR1 SGHDN, CDR2 FVKESK. The CDR3 runs to 15 residues. The V gene lost 1 base and the J gene lost 5 bases, with 15 bases spanning the gap. CDR3 nucleotides: TGTGCCAGCAGCCAAGGGATCCTTTCGGGTAACGAGCAGTACTTC. Its translation: CASSQGILSGNEQYF.